A selection of T cell receptor beta chains follows, all from one sample in a study of cytomegalovirus exposure and HLA in healthy donors. This table comes from immunoSEQ multiplex PCR, and its TCRdb copy is limited to in-frame clones, with some not included. The data hold 120,000 to 150,000 clones, with 60% to 80% observed a single time. Source material: PBMCs. These receptors originate from a woman aged 40 to 50 in good health and CMV-seropositive. Both conserved end residues are part of each CDR3. D genes are given only for firm matches. For some rows the clone size is stated as once, few or many, or as a class when expanded; others skip it.

CAWSSGQYTGELFF TGTGCCTGGAGTTCCGGACAGTACACCGGGGAGCTGTTTTTT TRBV30 - TRBJ2-2 - 14
CASSEPSTGEVDEQYF TGTGCCAGCAGTGAGCCGTCGACGGGGGAAGTAGACGAGCAGTACTTC TRBV25-1 - TRBJ2-7 - 16
CASRLEGGTQYF TGTGCCAGCAGGCTCGAAGGAGGTACGCAGTATTTT TRBV6-1 - TRBJ2-3 - 12
CASSYSGGAIEQFF TGCGCCAGCAGTTATAGCGGGGGGGCTATTGAGCAGTTCTTC TRBV5-1 - TRBJ2-1 TRBD2 14
CASSPWTGSSYNSPLHF TGTGCCAGCAGTCCCTGGACAGGAAGCTCCTATAATTCACCCCTCCACTTT TRBV28 - TRBJ1-6 TRBD1 17
CASSGRSPMNTEAFF TGTGCCAGCAGTGGCAGGTCCCCGATGAACACTGAAGCTTTCTTT TRBV13 - TRBJ1-1 - 15
CASSQDRVGYTF TGTGCCAGCAGCCAAGACAGGGTTGGCTACACCTTC TRBV14 - TRBJ1-2 - 12
CASSFGQGNTEAFF TGCGCCAGCAGTTTTGGACAGGGGAACACTGAAGCTTTCTTT TRBV5-1 - TRBJ1-1 TRBD1 14
CASSRGGAGANVLTF TGTGCCAGCAGCCGAGGGGGCGCCGGGGCCAACGTCCTGACTTTC TRBV28 - TRBJ2-6 TRBD1 15
CASSPDRDWGEAFF TGTGCCAGCAGCCCCGACAGGGACTGGGGTGAAGCTTTCTTT TRBV7-9 once TRBJ1-1 TRBD1 14
CASSIGEPAYNEQFF TGTGCCAGTAGTATAGGGGAGCCGGCCTACAATGAGCAGTTCTTC TRBV19 - TRBJ2-1 - 15
CASSLVSITGELFF TGTGCCAGCAGCTTAGTCAGTATCACCGGGGAGCTGTTTTTT TRBV7-2 - TRBJ2-2 - 14
CASSIGGQGRQETQYF TGTGCCAGTAGTATAGGAGGTCAGGGTAGACAAGAGACCCAGTACTTC TRBV19 once TRBJ2-5 - 16
CASSLDLAGGLNEQYF TGCGCCAGCAGCTTGGATCTCGCGGGGGGGTTAAACGAGCAGTACTTC TRBV5-1 - TRBJ2-7 TRBD2 16
CASSGAGPFYGYTF TGTGCCAGCAGTGGTGCAGGGCCTTTCTATGGCTACACCTTC TRBV25-1 few TRBJ1-2 - 14
CASSPQGAHTDTQYF TGCGCCAGCAGCCCGCAGGGGGCGCATACAGATACGCAGTATTTT TRBV5-1 few TRBJ2-3 TRBD1 15
CAWSLGQGAYDTQYF TGTGCCTGGAGTTTGGGACAGGGGGCATACGATACGCAGTATTTT TRBV30 - TRBJ2-3 TRBD1 15
CSVEAPRDGYTF TGCAGCGTTGAAGCTCCGAGGGATGGCTACACCTTC TRBV29-1 once TRBJ1-2 - 12
CASSEALRAANTGELFF TGTGCCAGCAGTGAAGCGTTGAGGGCCGCGAACACCGGGGAGCTGTTTTTT TRBV2 - TRBJ2-2 - 17
CASSSRDLTDTQYF TGTGCCAGCAGCTCCCGGGACTTAACAGATACGCAGTATTTT TRBV5-6 - TRBJ2-3 - 14
CASSSGLSTDTQYF TGTGCCAGCAGCTCCGGACTCAGCACAGATACGCAGTATTTT TRBV5-4 - TRBJ2-3 - 14